Shown below are 31 T cell receptor beta chains from a single sample sequenced in a study of blood T cell repertoires in COVID-19. The table came from immunoSEQ multiplex PCR; TCRdb's copy has only in-frame clones and leaves some out. The table includes approximately 71,000 clones, approximately 88% detected once. Sequencing was done on a sample of peripheral blood. The source is a human donor in a cohort sampled during active COVID-19.

The genes are TRBV20-1 and TRBJ2-5; possibly TRBD2 for D (5 bases). The ends were cut back, 3 bases at V and 5 bases at J, with 10 bases in the middle. Germline V gives CDR1 DFQATT, CDR2 SNEGSKA (reference sequence). CDR3 size: 12 residues. CDR3 protein: CSASRGSETQYF. CDR3 bases: TGCAGTGCTAGTCGGGGTTCCGAGACCCAGTACTTC.

V is TRBV3-1 (or the pseudogene TRBV3-2) and J is TRBJ2-3; TRBD2 matches 12 bases. Unmatched junction bases numbered 5, after V lost 1 base and J lost 6 bases. The CDR3 sequence is 16 residues long. Looked up from germline, CDR1 is LGHDT and CDR2 is YNNKEL (reference sequence). The CDR3 loop reads CASSQVTTSGSDTQYF. The CDR3 DNA follows: TGTGCCAGCAGCCAAGTAACGACTAGCGGGAGTGATACGCAGTATTTT.

This chain connects TRBV4-3 to TRBJ2-3; 10 bases match TRBD2. The ends lost 4 bases at V and 0 bases at J; junction bases unmatched: 7. Germline V gene sequence: CDR1 LGHNA, CDR2 YSLEER. CDR3 length equals 17 residues. In DNA, the CDR3 is TGCGCCAGCAGCCTAAGCGGGGGGGGCGGGAGCACAGATACGCAGTATTTT. Amino acid sequence: CASSLSGGGGSTDTQYF.

The CDR3 reads CASSLDTAGMTGELFF. The CDR3 DNA sequence: TGTGCCAGCAGCTTAGATACCGCCGGGATGACCGGGGAGCTGTTTTTT. This chain links TRBV7-3 with TRBJ2-2; perhaps TRBD2 as D (5 bases). Germline V lookup: CDR1 SGHTA, CDR2 FQGTGA. Trimming stripped 2 bases from V and 5 bases from J, with 15 bases between. This CDR3 spans 16 amino acids.

The chain has TRBV12-1 and TRBJ1-3; the table calls TRBD1, which could not be checked here. TRBV12-1 is flagged as a pseudogene. The CDR3 is 15 amino acids. The CDR3 DNA follows: TGTGCCAGCAGCTTCACGCAGGGGGGCGGAAACACCATATATTTT. Translating it yields CASSFTQGGGNTIYF.

V usage is TRBV27 and J usage is TRBJ1-2; 10 nucleotides match TRBD1. This CDR3 contains 14 residues. The germline gives CDR1 MNHEY, CDR2 SMNVEV (reference sequence). After removal of 7 bases from V and 9 bases from J, the junction contained 11 bases not matched to a gene. CDR3 sequence: CASTSRDRGTRYTF. DNA for the CDR3: TGTGCCAGCACCAGCCGGGACAGGGGTACCCGCTACACCTTC.

The J gene is TRBJ2-1, the V gene TRBV6-2 or TRBV6-3; TRBD1 is a possible D gene (5 bases). In germline, CDR1 is MNHEY, CDR2 SVGEGT. Trimming stripped 2 bases from V and 4 bases from J, with 15 bases between. The CDR3 runs to 16 residues. This CDR3 is CASSYGVEGEYNEQFF. The CDR3, as DNA: TGTGCCAGCAGTTACGGGGTGGAAGGGGAATACAATGAGCAGTTCTTC.

The chain couples TRBV27 to TRBJ2-7, with D possibly being TRBD1 (7 bases). CDR1 is MNHEY, CDR2 SMNVEV, per germline (reference sequence). The CDR3 extends over 15 amino acids. V lost 5 bases, J lost 3 bases, and 17 bases lay in between. The CDR3 is CASSPYRGGGYEQYF. The CDR3 DNA reads as TGTGCCAGCAGTCCTTACAGGGGAGGTGGCTACGAGCAGTACTTC.

In its sample, this clone was seen a few times. The rearrangement links TRBV15 to TRBJ1-1; 8 bases are a match to TRBD1. The CDR3 length is 15 residues. The germline V gene encodes CDR1 LNHNV and CDR2 YYDKDF (reference sequence). Trimming cost V 1 base and J 3 bases; bases outside gene matches: 4. The CDR3 nucleotides read TGTGCCACCAGCAGAGGACAGGGGATGGACACTGAAGCTTTCTTT. Translation gives CATSRGQGMDTEAFF.

This sequence joins TRBV7-9 and TRBJ2-3; maybe TRBD2 (5 bases). The germline V and J ends were trimmed by 5 bases and 0 bases, with 12 bases remaining between them. Germline V gene lookup returns CDR1 SEHNR and CDR2 FQNEAQ (reference sequence). The CDR3 loop spans 15 amino acids. CDR3: CASSVSGASTDTQYF. In nucleotides, the CDR3 is TGTGCCAGCAGCGTGAGCGGTGCTAGCACAGATACGCAGTATTTT.

The chain is built from TRBV30 and TRBJ1-1, with a possible D match to TRBD1 (6 bases). Germline V gene sequence: CDR1 GTSNPN, CDR2 SVGIG (reference sequence). The V end lost 1 base, the J end lost 1 base, and 10 bases lay between the germline ends. This CDR3 has 14 amino acids. CDR3 sequence: CAWSDSRGNTEAFF. The DNA of the CDR3 is TGTGCCTGGAGTGACTCCAGGGGGAACACTGAAGCTTTCTTT.

The V call is TRBV5-1, the J call TRBJ2-7; 8 bases agree with TRBD1. Germline values: CDR1 SGHRS, CDR2 YFSETQ. The V and J ends lost 2 bases and 4 bases, in that order; junction bases with no gene match: 8. The length of the CDR3 is 15 residues. Written as DNA, the CDR3 is TGCGCCAGCAGCTTTATGTCAGGGGGCGGATACGAGCAGTACTTC. This translates into CASSFMSGGGYEQYF.

This sequence joins TRBV6-5 and TRBJ1-2, with D perhaps matching TRBD1 (5 bases). The CDR3 is made up of 13 amino acids. The germline V and J ends were trimmed by 7 bases and 4 bases, with 13 bases remaining between them. Germline V gives CDR1 MNHEY, CDR2 SVGAGI. As DNA, the CDR3 is TGTGCCAGCACCCCACAGGAATTCTATGGCTACACCTTC. As protein: CASTPQEFYGYTF.

The chain employs TRBV5-6 and TRBJ2-3; D uncertain. This CDR3 contains 13 residues. From germline, CDR1 is SGHDT and CDR2 YYEEEE. V gave up 4 bases and J gave up 0 bases, with 6 bases separating them. The CDR3 DNA reads TGTGCCAGCAGCCCCCCTAGCACAGATACGCAGTATTTT. Translation gives CASSPPSTDTQYF.

This chain joins TRBV7-9 and TRBJ1-1; the D is unclear. The germline gives CDR1 SEHNR, CDR2 FQNEAQ (reference sequence). The CDR3 totals 14 residues. V lost 0 bases and J lost 1, with 6 bases in between. CDR3: CASSLARGNTEAFF. CDR3 DNA sequence: TGTGCCAGCAGCTTAGCTCGGGGGAACACTGAAGCTTTCTTT.

The V and J genes are TRBV3-1 (or the pseudogene TRBV3-2) and TRBJ2-6; 12 bases fit TRBD1. V shed 8 bases, J shed 3 bases, and the junction held 8 bases outside the gene matches. In germline, CDR1 is LGHDT, CDR2 YNNKEL (reference sequence). CDR3 length: 17 residues. In DNA form, the CDR3 reads TGTGCCAGCGGCGGGACAGGGGGCCTTAGTGGGGCCAACGTCCTGACTTTC. It codes for CASGGTGGLSGANVLTF.

This sequence joins TRBV6-6 and TRBJ2-5; TRBD2 matches at 13 bases. Germline CDR1 is MNHNY and CDR2 is SVGAGI (reference sequence). The CDR3 spans 14 residues. Losses at the gene ends were 4 bases for V and 5 bases for J; bases not matched to a gene: 1. The CDR3 protein is CASSSGLAGETQYF. CDR3 sequence (DNA): TGTGCCAGCAGTTCGGGACTAGCGGGGGAGACCCAGTACTTC.

J is TRBJ1-2 and V is TRBV5-4; TRBD1 is a possible D gene (5 bases). The CDR3 has 13 residues. Looked up from germline, CDR1 is SGHNT and CDR2 is YYREEE (reference sequence). V shed 0 bases and J shed 5 bases, with 8 bases lying between them. The CDR3 DNA follows: TGTGCCAGCAGCTTGGTGGGGGGATATGGCTACACCTTC. Protein: CASSLVGGYGYTF.

This chain joins TRBV6-4 and TRBJ1-2; D might be TRBD1 (6 bases). The CDR3 covers 14 residues. V lost 7 bases and J lost 5, with 17 bases in between. Germline CDR1 MRHNA, CDR2 SNTAGT. CDR3 sequence (DNA): TGTGCCAGCAATCACCGGCGGACAGAATATGGCTACACCTTC. Translation gives CASNHRRTEYGYTF.

The chain recombines TRBV6-5 with TRBJ1-4; TRBD1 agrees at 10 bases. The CDR3 length is 15 residues. V was pared by 5 bases and J by 8 bases, with 8 bases of the junction left unmatched. Germline lookup yields CDR1 MNHEY and CDR2 SVGAGI. The CDR3 loop reads CASSNHRDRGEKLFF. CDR3 in DNA: TGTGCCAGCAGTAACCACCGGGACAGGGGAGAAAAACTGTTTTTT.

This chain links TRBV5-1 with TRBJ2-5; D perhaps matches TRBD1 (6 bases). V was cut by 3 bases and J by 0 bases, with 12 bases left in between. CDR3 length: 15 amino acids. Per germline, CDR1 SGHRS and CDR2 YFSETQ. The CDR3 is CASSSTGPYQETQYF. In DNA form, the CDR3 reads TGCGCCAGCAGCTCCACAGGGCCGTACCAAGAGACCCAGTACTTC.

The chain links TRBV7-6 to TRBJ2-2; D may be TRBD2 (5 bases). Between the trimmed V and J ends, which lost 10 bases and 2 bases, there was a span of 14 bases. Germline loops: CDR1 SGHVS, CDR2 FNYEAQ. The CDR3 loop spans 14 amino acids. The DNA of the CDR3 is TGTGCCACCGTGGAGGTGGGAAACACCGGGGAGCTGTTTTTT. Its protein product is CATVEVGNTGELFF.

This chain joins TRBV6-5 and TRBJ2-1; D gene uncertain. The V end lost 2 bases, the J end lost 9 bases, and 11 bases lay between the germline ends. CDR1 is MNHEY, CDR2 SVGAGI, per germline. The CDR3 consists of 13 residues. The CDR3 protein is CASSYPHSGEQFF. The CDR3 nucleotides read TGTGCCAGCAGTTACCCCCACTCTGGTGAGCAGTTCTTC.

This clone was observed a single time. The chain uses TRBV29-1 and TRBJ1-2, with TRBD1 matching 9 bases. The CDR3 covers 13 residues. Per the germline V gene, CDR1 is SQVTM and CDR2 is ANQGSEA. J lost 2 bases, V lost 8 bases, and 6 bases had no gene match. This CDR3 is CSPPGQGNYGYTF. In nucleotides, the CDR3 is TGCAGCCCGCCCGGACAGGGGAACTATGGCTACACCTTC.

This chain connects TRBV2 to TRBJ2-7; D possibly corresponds to TRBD2 (5 bases). The CDR3 runs to 12 residues. Germline-derived CDR1 and CDR2 are SNHLY and FYNNEI. V was pared by 4 bases and J by 3 bases, with 7 bases between. The CDR3 loop reads CASSARGYEQYF. The CDR3 DNA reads as TGTGCCAGCAGTGCCCGGGGCTACGAGCAGTACTTC. The full variable domain, completed using reference TRBV2 and TRBJ2-7, is EPEVTQTPSHQVTQMGQEVILRCVPISNHLYFYWYRQILGQKVEFLVSFYNNEISEKSEIFDDQFSVERPDGSNFTLKIRSTKLEDSAMYFCASSARGYEQYFGPGTRLTVT.

The J gene is TRBJ1-5, the V gene TRBV6-2 or TRBV6-3; 12 bases agree with TRBD1. CDR1 is MNHEY, CDR2 SVGEGT, per germline. This CDR3 has 19 amino acids. Unmatched junction bases numbered 7, after V lost 0 bases and J lost 1 base. The CDR3 nucleotides read TGTGCCAGCAGTTACTCGAGGGGACAGGGGGCTGTAAGCAATCAGCCCCAGCATTTT. Amino acid sequence: CASSYSRGQGAVSNQPQHF.

V usage is TRBV19 and J usage is TRBJ2-1; 8 nucleotides match TRBD2. Germline-derived CDR1 and CDR2 are LNHDA and SQIVND (reference sequence). J lost 10 bases, V lost 6 bases, and 8 bases had no gene match. The CDR3 totals 13 residues. The CDR3 region has the DNA TGTGCCAGTAGCACAGGACGGGGGGGAGAGCAGTTCTTC. Its protein product is CASSTGRGGEQFF.

This chain connects TRBV4-1 to TRBJ1-5; maybe TRBD1 (5 bases). This CDR3 region has 14 residues. The V gene's germline CDR1 is MGHRA and CDR2 YSYEKL. Trimming pared 0 bases from V and 5 bases from J, leaving 8 bases between. The CDR3: CASSQEAGDQPQHF. The CDR3 coding sequence is TGCGCCAGCAGCCAAGAAGCGGGGGATCAGCCCCAGCATTTT.

This clone has a single count. The CDR3 region has the DNA TGTGCCACCACCATGGGGTACAGGGGTTATAATTCACCCCTCCACTTT. Protein: CATTMGYRGYNSPLHF. This rearrangement joins TRBV24-1 to TRBJ1-6; TRBD1 aligns across 7 bases. CDR1 and CDR2 (germline): KGHDR, SFDVKD. This CDR3 has 16 residues. Trimming at V came to 8 bases and at J to 4 bases, leaving 10 bases not matched to a gene.

This chain connects TRBV30 to TRBJ2-5; perhaps TRBD1 as D (5 bases). Trimming stripped 0 bases from V and 3 bases from J, with 8 bases between. The CDR3 is 13 residues long. The germline gives CDR1 GTSNPN, CDR2 SVGIG (reference sequence). The CDR3 loop reads CAWSVGPKETQYF. CDR3 nucleotide sequence: TGTGCCTGGAGTGTGGGGCCCAAAGAGACCCAGTACTTC.

The genes are TRBV21-1 and TRBJ2-7; the table's D call of TRBD1 was not tested on the DNA. TRBV21-1 is designated a pseudogene. The CDR3 is 14 amino acids. This chain's CDR3 is CASPGADRVYEQYF. Here the CDR3 DNA reads TGTGCCAGTCCAGGGGCGGACAGGGTCTACGAGCAGTACTTC.